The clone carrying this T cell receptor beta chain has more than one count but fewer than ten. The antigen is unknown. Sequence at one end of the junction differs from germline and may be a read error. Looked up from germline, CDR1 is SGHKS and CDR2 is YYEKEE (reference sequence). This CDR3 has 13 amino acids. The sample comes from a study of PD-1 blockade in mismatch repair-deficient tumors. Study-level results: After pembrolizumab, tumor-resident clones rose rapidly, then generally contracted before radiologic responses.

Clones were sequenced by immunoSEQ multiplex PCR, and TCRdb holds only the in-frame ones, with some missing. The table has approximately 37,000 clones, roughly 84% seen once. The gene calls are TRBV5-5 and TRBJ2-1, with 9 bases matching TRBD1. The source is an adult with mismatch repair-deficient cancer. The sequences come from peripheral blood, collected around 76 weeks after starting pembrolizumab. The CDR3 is CASSLAPQGAWVF. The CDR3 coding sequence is TGTGCCAGCAGCTTGGCTCCACAGGGGGCTTGGGTCTTC.